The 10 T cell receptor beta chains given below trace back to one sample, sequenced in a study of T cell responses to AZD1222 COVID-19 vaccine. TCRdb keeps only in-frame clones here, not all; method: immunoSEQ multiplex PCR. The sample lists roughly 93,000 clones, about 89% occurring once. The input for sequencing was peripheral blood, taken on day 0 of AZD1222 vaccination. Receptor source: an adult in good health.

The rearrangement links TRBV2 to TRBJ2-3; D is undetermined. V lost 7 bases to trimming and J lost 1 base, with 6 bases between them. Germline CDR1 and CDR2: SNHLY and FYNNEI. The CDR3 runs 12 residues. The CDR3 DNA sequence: TGTGCCAGCAATCAGCGCACAGATACGCAGTATTTT. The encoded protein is CASNQRTDTQYF.

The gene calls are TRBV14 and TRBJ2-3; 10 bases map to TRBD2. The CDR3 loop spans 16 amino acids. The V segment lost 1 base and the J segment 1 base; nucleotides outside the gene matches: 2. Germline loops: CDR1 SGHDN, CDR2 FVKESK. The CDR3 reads CASSQGGTSGTDTQYF. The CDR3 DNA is TGTGCCAGCAGCCAAGGCGGGACTAGCGGCACAGATACGCAGTATTTT.

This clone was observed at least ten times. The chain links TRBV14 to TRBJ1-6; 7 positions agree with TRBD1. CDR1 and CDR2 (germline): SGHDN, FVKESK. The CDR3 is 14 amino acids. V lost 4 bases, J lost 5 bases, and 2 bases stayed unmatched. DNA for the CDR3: TGTGCCAGCAGCCGAGGACAGGATAATTCACCCCTCCACTTT. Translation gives CASSRGQDNSPLHF.

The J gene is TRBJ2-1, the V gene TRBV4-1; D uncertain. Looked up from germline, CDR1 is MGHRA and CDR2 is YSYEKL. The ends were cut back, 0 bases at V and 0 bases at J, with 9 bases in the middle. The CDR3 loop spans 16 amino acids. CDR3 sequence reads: CASSQDEEYSYNEQFF. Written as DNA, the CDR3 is TGCGCCAGCAGCCAAGATGAAGAGTACTCCTACAATGAGCAGTTCTTC.

The CDR3 is CASSPGLRTDTQYF. The CDR3, as DNA: TGTGCCAGCAGCCCAGGACTTCGCACAGATACGCAGTATTTT. The J gene is TRBJ2-3, the V gene TRBV11-2, with D possibly TRBD2 on 5 matching bases. CDR3 size: 14 residues. Trimming removed 5 bases at V and 1 base at J, with 10 bases between. The germline gives CDR1 SGHAT, CDR2 FQNNGV.

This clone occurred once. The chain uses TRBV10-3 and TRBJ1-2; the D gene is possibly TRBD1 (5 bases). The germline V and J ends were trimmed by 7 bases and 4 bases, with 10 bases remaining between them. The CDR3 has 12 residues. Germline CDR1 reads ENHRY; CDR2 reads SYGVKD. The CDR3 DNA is TGTGCCATCACTGGGGGTCCCTATGGCTACACCTTC. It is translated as CAITGGPYGYTF.

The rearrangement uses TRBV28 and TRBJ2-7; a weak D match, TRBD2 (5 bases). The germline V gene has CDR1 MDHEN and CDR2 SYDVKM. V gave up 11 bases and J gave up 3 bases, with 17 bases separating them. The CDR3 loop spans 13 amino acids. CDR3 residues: CASLEARGYEQYF. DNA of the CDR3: TGTGCCTCCCTGGAGGCCAGAGGCTACGAGCAGTACTTC. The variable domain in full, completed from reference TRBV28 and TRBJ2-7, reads DVKVTQSSRYLVKRTGEKVFLECVQDMDHENMFWYRQDPGLGLRLIYFSYDVKMKEKGDIPEGYSVSREKKERFSLILESASTNQTSMYLCASLEARGYEQYFGPGTRLTVT.

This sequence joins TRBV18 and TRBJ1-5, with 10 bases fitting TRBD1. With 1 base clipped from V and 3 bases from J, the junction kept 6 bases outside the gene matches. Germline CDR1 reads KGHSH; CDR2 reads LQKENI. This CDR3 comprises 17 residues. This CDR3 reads CASSPLMGTGDNQPQHF. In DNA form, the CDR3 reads TGTGCCAGCTCACCACTTATGGGGACAGGGGACAATCAGCCCCAGCATTTT.

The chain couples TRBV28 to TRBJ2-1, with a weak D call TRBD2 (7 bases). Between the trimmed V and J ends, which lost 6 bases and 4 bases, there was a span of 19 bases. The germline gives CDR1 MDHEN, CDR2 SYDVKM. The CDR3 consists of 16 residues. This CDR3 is CASRPEGEGKYNEQFF. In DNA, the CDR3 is TGTGCCAGCAGACCTGAGGGGGAGGGCAAATACAATGAGCAGTTCTTC.

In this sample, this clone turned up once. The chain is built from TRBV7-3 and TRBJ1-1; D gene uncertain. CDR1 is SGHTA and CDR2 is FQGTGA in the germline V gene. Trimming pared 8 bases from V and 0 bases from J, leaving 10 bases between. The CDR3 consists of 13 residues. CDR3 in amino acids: CASSQHLNTEAFF. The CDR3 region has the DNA TGTGCCAGCTCTCAGCATTTGAACACTGAAGCTTTCTTT.